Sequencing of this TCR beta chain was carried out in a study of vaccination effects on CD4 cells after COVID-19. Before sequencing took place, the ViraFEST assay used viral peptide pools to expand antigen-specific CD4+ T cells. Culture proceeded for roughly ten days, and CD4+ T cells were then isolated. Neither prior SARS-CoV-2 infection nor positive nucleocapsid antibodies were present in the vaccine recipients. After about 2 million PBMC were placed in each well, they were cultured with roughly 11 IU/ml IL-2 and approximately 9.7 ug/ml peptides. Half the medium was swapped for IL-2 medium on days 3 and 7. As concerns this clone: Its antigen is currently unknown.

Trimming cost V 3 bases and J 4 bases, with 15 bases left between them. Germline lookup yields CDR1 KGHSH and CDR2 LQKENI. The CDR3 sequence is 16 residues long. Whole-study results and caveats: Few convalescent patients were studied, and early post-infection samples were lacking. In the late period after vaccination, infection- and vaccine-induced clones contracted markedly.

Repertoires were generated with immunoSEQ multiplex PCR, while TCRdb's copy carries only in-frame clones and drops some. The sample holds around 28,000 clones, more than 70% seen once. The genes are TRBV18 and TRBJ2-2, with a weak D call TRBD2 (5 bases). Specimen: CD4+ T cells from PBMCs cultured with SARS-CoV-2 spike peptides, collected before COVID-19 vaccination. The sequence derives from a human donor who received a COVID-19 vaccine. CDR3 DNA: TGTGCCAGCTCACCGCCGGGGTCTTCCTTCACCGGGGAGCTGTTTTTT. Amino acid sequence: CASSPPGSSFTGELFF.